A selection of T cell receptor beta chains follows, all from one sample in a study of CD8 T cells in Susac syndrome. TCRdb re-analysed the immunoSEQ multiplex PCR reads in MiXCR, keeping a single row per CDR3 protein. The sample records approximately 300,000 distinct CDR3 sequences, approximately 85% being singletons. The sequencing sample was made of CD8+ T cells from PBMCs. These receptors were taken from a human donor with multiple sclerosis. The CDR3 runs from the conserved cysteine through the conserved F or W. A D gene is named only where the DNA matches it firmly. Rows give clone size only sometimes, using once, few, many, or a class for an expanded clone.

v_call: TRBV5-1
j_call: TRBJ2-5
clone_size: -
d_call: TRBD1
cdr3_nt: TGCGCCAGCACCCAGGGGGTCCTGGTGGGGCCGGAAGAGACCCAGTACTTC
cdr3_aa: CASTQGVLVGPEETQYF

v_call: TRBV9
j_call: TRBJ1-5
clone_size: -
d_call: TRBD1
cdr3_nt: TGTGCCAGCAGCGCACGGGGACAGGGGGGTCAGCCCCAGCATTTT
cdr3_aa: CASSARGQGGQPQHF

v_call: TRBV6-5
j_call: TRBJ1-2
clone_size: few
d_call: -
cdr3_nt: TGTGCCAGCAGTTACTCGGATACTAACTATGGCTACACCTTC
cdr3_aa: CASSYSDTNYGYTF

v_call: TRBV20-1
j_call: TRBJ1-1
clone_size: -
d_call: TRBD1
cdr3_nt: TGCAGTGTTGTGGACAGGGGTGGGGAAACTGAAGCTTTCTTT
cdr3_aa: CSVVDRGGETEAFF

v_call: TRBV6-6
j_call: TRBJ2-7
clone_size: -
d_call: -
cdr3_nt: TGTGCCAGCAGTGGCCGAAAGACCTACGAGCAGTACTTC
cdr3_aa: CASSGRKTYEQYF

v_call: TRBV7-9
j_call: TRBJ1-1
clone_size: -
d_call: -
cdr3_nt: TGTGTGGTAAAGGGCTTAGAGAACACTGAAGCTTTCTTT
cdr3_aa: CVVKGLENTEAFF

v_call: TRBV5-1
j_call: TRBJ2-7
clone_size: -
d_call: TRBD2
cdr3_nt: TGCGCCAGCAGCTTGGGGGGACCGGGACTAGCGGGAGGCCCTCTCTCCTACGAGCAGTACTTC
cdr3_aa: CASSLGGPGLAGGPLSYEQYF

v_call: TRBV4-3
j_call: TRBJ2-1
clone_size: -
d_call: -
cdr3_nt: TGCGCCAGCAGCCAAGATATTGACATAGACAATGAGCAGTTCTTC
cdr3_aa: CASSQDIDIDNEQFF

v_call: TRBV6-6
j_call: TRBJ1-2
clone_size: -
d_call: -
cdr3_nt: TGTGCCAGCAGGCAATGGGGGAACTATGGCTACACCTTC
cdr3_aa: CASRQWGNYGYTF

v_call: TRBV28
j_call: TRBJ1-4
clone_size: once
d_call: -
cdr3_nt: TGTGCCAGCAGTTTTACGAGAAAACTGTTTTTT
cdr3_aa: CASSFTRKLFF

v_call: TRBV13
j_call: TRBJ2-3
clone_size: few
d_call: -
cdr3_nt: TGTGCCAGCAGCTTGGAAAGCGCAGATACGCAGTATTTT
cdr3_aa: CASSLESADTQYF

v_call: TRBV30
j_call: TRBJ2-4
clone_size: -
d_call: -
cdr3_nt: TGTGCCTGGAGTCAAGGGTGGGTTGGTGAAAACATTCAGTACTTC
cdr3_aa: CAWSQGWVGENIQYF

v_call: TRBV27
j_call: TRBJ2-7
clone_size: -
d_call: -
cdr3_nt: TGTGCCAGCAGTTTCCACTTGGGGAGCTCCTACGAGCAGTACTTC
cdr3_aa: CASSFHLGSSYEQYF

v_call: TRBV27
j_call: TRBJ2-7
clone_size: few
d_call: -
cdr3_nt: TGTGCCAGCAGTTTATTTCCCAGCTCCGAGCAGTACTTC
cdr3_aa: CASSLFPSSEQYF

v_call: TRBV6-1
j_call: TRBJ2-1
clone_size: -
d_call: -
cdr3_nt: TGTGCCAGCAGTGATGAGCGGAACTACGTCAATGAGCAGTTCTTC
cdr3_aa: CASSDERNYVNEQFF

v_call: TRBV4-3
j_call: TRBJ2-1
clone_size: -
d_call: TRBD2
cdr3_nt: TGCGCCAGCAGCCAAGAAGGGAGACTAGCGGGAGGAATATACAATGAGCAGTTCTTC
cdr3_aa: CASSQEGRLAGGIYNEQFF

v_call: TRBV28
j_call: TRBJ2-7
clone_size: -
d_call: -
cdr3_nt: TGTGCCAGCAGGAACAGGCCCGGGGGCGAGCAGTACTTC
cdr3_aa: CASRNRPGGEQYF

v_call: TRBV6-5
j_call: TRBJ1-1
clone_size: -
d_call: -
cdr3_nt: TGTGCCAGCAGTTATAAGGGGAACACTGAAGCTTTCTTT
cdr3_aa: CASSYKGNTEAFF

v_call: TRBV12-3/TRBV12-4
j_call: TRBJ2-3
clone_size: -
d_call: TRBD1
cdr3_nt: TGTGCCAGCACTCCTTTTGGGACAGGGGGCGACGGGGGCACAGATACGCAGTATTTT
cdr3_aa: CASTPFGTGGDGGTDTQYF

v_call: TRBV19
j_call: TRBJ1-5
clone_size: -
d_call: -
cdr3_nt: TGTGCCAGTAGTATGAGCGGGGGTACCAATCAGCCCCAGCATTTT
cdr3_aa: CASSMSGGTNQPQHF

v_call: TRBV7-2
j_call: TRBJ2-5
clone_size: -
d_call: TRBD2
cdr3_nt: TGTGCCAGCAGCTTAGAGGGACTAGCGGGAGCAAACCAAGAGACCCAGTACTTC
cdr3_aa: CASSLEGLAGANQETQYF

v_call: TRBV6-1
j_call: TRBJ1-1
clone_size: few
d_call: -
cdr3_nt: TGTGCCAGCAGTGGGTCTGCCACTGAAGCTTTCTTT
cdr3_aa: CASSGSATEAFF

v_call: TRBV24-1
j_call: TRBJ2-2
clone_size: once
d_call: TRBD2
cdr3_nt: TGTGCCACCAGTGATCTGGGACTAGCGGGAGGGCCCGGCGGGGAGCTGTTTTTT
cdr3_aa: CATSDLGLAGGPGGELFF

v_call: TRBV4-2
j_call: TRBJ2-7
clone_size: few
d_call: -
cdr3_nt: TGTGCCAGCAGCCCACCCCCAGGGGAGTCAAGCTACGAGCAGTACTTC
cdr3_aa: CASSPPPGESSYEQYF

v_call: TRBV9
j_call: TRBJ1-2
clone_size: -
d_call: -
cdr3_nt: TGTGCCAGCAGCGTAGGTGCATATACTAACTATGGCTACACCTTC
cdr3_aa: CASSVGAYTNYGYTF

v_call: TRBV4-3
j_call: TRBJ2-2
clone_size: -
d_call: -
cdr3_nt: TGCGCCAGCAGCCAAGGTCCCGCCGGGGAGCTGTTTTTT
cdr3_aa: CASSQGPAGELFF

v_call: TRBV29-1
j_call: TRBJ2-3
clone_size: -
d_call: -
cdr3_nt: TGCAGCGTTGTAGTGGTCGGGACTTCGACCCCGGATACGCAGTATTTT
cdr3_aa: CSVVVVGTSTPDTQYF

v_call: TRBV6-1
j_call: TRBJ2-3
clone_size: few
d_call: -
cdr3_nt: TGTGCCAGCAGTCCAGGACCAGATACGCAGTATTTT
cdr3_aa: CASSPGPDTQYF

v_call: TRBV6-1
j_call: TRBJ2-1
clone_size: -
d_call: TRBD2
cdr3_nt: TGTGCCAGCAGTACCGGTGGAGCGGGAGTATCCTACAATGAGCAGTTCTTC
cdr3_aa: CASSTGGAGVSYNEQFF

v_call: TRBV28
j_call: TRBJ1-2
clone_size: once
d_call: -
cdr3_nt: TGTGCCAGCAGTTTAGTTACCGGGAGGTGCACCTTC
cdr3_aa: CASSLVTGRCTF

v_call: TRBV7-9
j_call: TRBJ1-1
clone_size: -
d_call: -
cdr3_nt: TGTGCCAGCAGCTTAGAGCGGTACAGGGTGAACACTGAAGCTTTCTTT
cdr3_aa: CASSLERYRVNTEAFF

v_call: TRBV4-2
j_call: TRBJ2-7
clone_size: few
d_call: TRBD2
cdr3_nt: TGTGCCAGCAGCCGGACTAGCGGGAGTTACGAGCAGTACTTC
cdr3_aa: CASSRTSGSYEQYF

v_call: TRBV28
j_call: TRBJ2-7
clone_size: -
d_call: -
cdr3_nt: TGTGCCAGCAGTTTATCCCCGGATAGCTCCTACGAGCAGTACTTC
cdr3_aa: CASSLSPDSSYEQYF

v_call: TRBV24-1
j_call: TRBJ1-5
clone_size: -
d_call: -
cdr3_nt: TGTGCCACCAGTGATTCGGGCAATCAGCCCCAGCATTTT
cdr3_aa: CATSDSGNQPQHF

v_call: TRBV27
j_call: TRBJ2-1
clone_size: -
d_call: TRBD2
cdr3_nt: TGTGCCAGCAGTTTACCGAGTGCGGGAGGTCCGTACAATGAGCAGTTCTTC
cdr3_aa: CASSLPSAGGPYNEQFF

v_call: TRBV20-1
j_call: TRBJ2-7
clone_size: -
d_call: TRBD2
cdr3_nt: TGCAGTGCCGAAGTAGCGGGAGTTATCTCCTACGAGCAGTACTTC
cdr3_aa: CSAEVAGVISYEQYF

v_call: TRBV6-5
j_call: TRBJ2-7
clone_size: -
d_call: -
cdr3_nt: TGTGCCAGCATACTTTATCCAGGGTCCTACGAGCAGTACTTC
cdr3_aa: CASILYPGSYEQYF

v_call: TRBV28
j_call: TRBJ2-1
clone_size: -
d_call: -
cdr3_nt: TGTGCCAGCAGGGTCAGGGACTCCAGCTCCTACAATGAGCAGTTCTTC
cdr3_aa: CASRVRDSSSYNEQFF

v_call: TRBV6-4
j_call: TRBJ2-3
clone_size: -
d_call: TRBD2
cdr3_nt: TGTGCCAGCAGTCCTACCCCTACGAGACTAGCGGCTAGCACAGATACGCAGTATTTT
cdr3_aa: CASSPTPTRLAASTDTQYF

v_call: TRBV6-5
j_call: TRBJ1-3
clone_size: -
d_call: -
cdr3_nt: TGTGCCAGCAGTTACTTCTTTGGAAACACCATATATTTT
cdr3_aa: CASSYFFGNTIYF

v_call: TRBV30
j_call: TRBJ2-1
clone_size: -
d_call: TRBD2
cdr3_nt: TGTGCCTGGGGGGAGGGGAATGAGCAGTTCTTC
cdr3_aa: CAWGEGNEQFF

v_call: TRBV4-3
j_call: TRBJ2-7
clone_size: -
d_call: TRBD2
cdr3_nt: TGCGCCAGCAGCCAAAGCCGACTAGCGGGAGAAGACGAGCAGTACTTC
cdr3_aa: CASSQSRLAGEDEQYF

v_call: TRBV5-1
j_call: TRBJ2-1
clone_size: -
d_call: TRBD1
cdr3_nt: TGCGCCAGCAGCTTGCTCCCCCAAGGACAGGGGTACAATGAGCAGTTCTTC
cdr3_aa: CASSLLPQGQGYNEQFF

v_call: TRBV7-7
j_call: TRBJ1-5
clone_size: -
d_call: -
cdr3_nt: TGTGCTAGCAGCCATAGGGCAGGGGCTAGCAATCAGCCCCAGCATTTT
cdr3_aa: CASSHRAGASNQPQHF

v_call: TRBV27
j_call: TRBJ2-2
clone_size: -
d_call: TRBD1
cdr3_nt: TGTGCCAGCAGCGTGACAGGGCCCGGGGAGCTGTTTTTT
cdr3_aa: CASSVTGPGELFF

v_call: TRBV24-1
j_call: TRBJ2-3
clone_size: -
d_call: TRBD2
cdr3_nt: TGTGCCACCAGTGAAGCGGGGGTGGATACGCAGTATTTT
cdr3_aa: CATSEAGVDTQYF

v_call: TRBV28
j_call: TRBJ2-5
clone_size: -
d_call: TRBD1
cdr3_nt: TGTGCCAGCAGTTTTATAGGGGGCGGCGAGACCCAGTACTTC
cdr3_aa: CASSFIGGGETQYF

v_call: TRBV28
j_call: TRBJ1-5
clone_size: -
d_call: -
cdr3_nt: TGTGGGGCAGGCTACTATCAGCCCCAGCATTTT
cdr3_aa: CGAGYYQPQHF

v_call: TRBV12-3/TRBV12-4
j_call: TRBJ2-1
clone_size: -
d_call: TRBD2
cdr3_nt: TGTGCCAGCAGTGCACTTCTAGCGGGAGGGCCCAATGAGCAGTTCTTC
cdr3_aa: CASSALLAGGPNEQFF

v_call: TRBV13
j_call: TRBJ2-1
clone_size: -
d_call: TRBD2
cdr3_nt: TGTGCCAGCAGCCCCCGACTAGCGGGAGTCCAAGGCGATGAGCAGTTCTTC
cdr3_aa: CASSPRLAGVQGDEQFF